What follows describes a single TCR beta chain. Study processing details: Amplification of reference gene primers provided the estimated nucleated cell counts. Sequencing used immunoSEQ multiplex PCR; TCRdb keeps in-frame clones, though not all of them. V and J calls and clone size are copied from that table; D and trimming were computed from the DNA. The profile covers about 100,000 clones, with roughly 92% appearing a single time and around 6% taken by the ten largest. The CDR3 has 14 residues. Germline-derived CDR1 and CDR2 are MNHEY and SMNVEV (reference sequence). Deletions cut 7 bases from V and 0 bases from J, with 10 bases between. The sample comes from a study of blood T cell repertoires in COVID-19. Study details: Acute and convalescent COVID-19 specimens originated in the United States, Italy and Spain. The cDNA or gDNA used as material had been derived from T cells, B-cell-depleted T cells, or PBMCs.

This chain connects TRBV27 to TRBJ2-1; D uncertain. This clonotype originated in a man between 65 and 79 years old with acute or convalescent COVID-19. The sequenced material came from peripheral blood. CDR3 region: CASTRLSSYNEQFF. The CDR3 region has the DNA TGTGCCAGCACTCGGTTGAGCTCCTACAATGAGCAGTTCTTC.